One and the same sample provided the 27 T cell receptor beta chains below, sequenced in a study of identical twins. One entry per CDR3 protein results from TCRdb running MiXCR on the 5' RACE reads. The sample holds 1.5 million to 2 million distinct CDR3 sequences, around a third seen once. Sequences were obtained from cord blood. Receptors originate from a newborn girl in good health.

The chain recombines TRBV3-1 with TRBJ2-5; 12 bases fit TRBD2. Trimming took 2 bases from V and 4 from J; bases not matched to a gene: 2. Germline V lookup: CDR1 LGHDT, CDR2 YNNKEL (reference sequence). The CDR3 is 15 amino acids. CDR3 nucleotide sequence: TGTGCCAGCAGCCAAAAGACTAGCGGGAGAGAGACCCAGTACTTC. It encodes CASSQKTSGRETQYF.

This clonotype occurred a few times. The chain uses TRBV28 and TRBJ2-4, with TRBD2 matching 7 bases. Trimming took 6 bases from V and 1 from J; bases not matched to a gene: 9. The germline V gene has CDR1 MDHEN and CDR2 SYDVKM. The CDR3 is 16 residues long. The CDR3 protein is CASSHPVGGAKNIQYF. The CDR3 nucleotides are TGTGCCAGCAGCCATCCGGTGGGGGGGGCCAAAAACATTCAGTACTTC.

This clonotype was found a few times. V usage is TRBV20-1 and J usage is TRBJ2-7; 10 bases match TRBD2. CDR3 length equals 15 residues. Germline V CDR1 and CDR2: DFQATT, SNEGSKA (reference sequence). Losses at the gene ends were 3 bases for V and 2 bases for J; bases not matched to a gene: 7. The CDR3 protein is CSARNEAGGPYEQYF. The CDR3 nucleotides are TGCAGTGCTAGGAATGAAGCGGGGGGGCCCTACGAGCAGTACTTC.

This clonotype was observed many times. This chain joins TRBV27 and TRBJ2-1; perhaps TRBD2 as D (5 bases). The V gene's germline CDR1 is MNHEY and CDR2 SMNVEV (reference sequence). This CDR3 is 14 amino acids long. V dropped 6 bases and J dropped 3 bases, with 12 bases sitting between them. In nucleotides, the CDR3 is TGTGCCAGCAGCCTCAGCGGAGTCTACAATGAGCAGTTCTTC. This sequence encodes CASSLSGVYNEQFF.

This clonotype was recorded only once. This rearrangement joins TRBV6-5 to TRBJ2-7, with 8 bases matching TRBD1. TRBJ2-5 matches the DNA end more closely, so the J call is doubtful. This CDR3 is 16 amino acids long. CDR1 and CDR2 (germline): MNHEY, SVGAGI. The CDR3 here is CASSHARTGYRETQYF. The CDR3 bases are TGTGCCAGCAGTCACGCTCGGACAGGGTACCGGGAGACCCAGTACTTC.

J is TRBJ1-2 and V is TRBV7-2; no firm D call. This CDR3 region has 13 residues. CDR1 and CDR2 from the germline V gene are SGHTA and FQGNSA. V lost 6 bases and J 5 bases, leaving 13 bases between the germline ends. The CDR3 loop is CASRFTGEYGYTF. The CDR3 region has the DNA TGTGCCAGCAGGTTCACCGGGGAGTATGGCTACACCTTC. Variable domain in full (rest from reference TRBV7-2 and TRBJ1-2): GAGVSQSPSNKVTEKGKDVELRCDPISGHTALYWYRQSLGQGLEFLIYFQGNSAPDKSGLPSDRFSAERTGGSVSTLTIQRTQQEDSAVYLCASRFTGEYGYTFGSGTRLTVV.

The chain has TRBV20-1 and TRBJ2-1; TRBD2 aligns across 8 bases. Losses at the gene ends were 2 bases for V and 1 base for J; bases not matched to a gene: 7. Germline CDR1 reads DFQATT; CDR2 reads SNEGSKA (reference sequence). The CDR3 consists of 16 residues. The CDR3 sequence: CSARPFSGTSYNEQFF. Here the CDR3 DNA reads TGCAGTGCTAGACCCTTTAGCGGGACGTCCTACAATGAGCAGTTCTTC.

Here the CDR3 reads CASSLEGTQTNEQFF. As DNA, the CDR3 is TGTGCCAGCAGCTTAGAGGGAACCCAGACAAATGAGCAGTTCTTC. The chain uses TRBV7-8 and TRBJ2-1, with D uncertain. V shed 1 base and J shed 7 bases, with 14 bases lying between them. Germline V gene sequence: CDR1 SGHVS, CDR2 FQNEAQ. This CDR3 comprises 15 residues.

The chain combines TRBV28 with TRBJ2-3, with 7 positions matching TRBD2. The J segment lost 0 bases and the V segment lost 3 bases, leaving 9 bases of the junction unmatched. In germline, CDR1 is MDHEN, CDR2 SYDVKM. The CDR3 is made up of 17 amino acids. The CDR3 DNA reads as TGTGCCAGCAGTTTGAACCTCTTTAGCGGGAGCACAGATACGCAGTATTTT. Residues: CASSLNLFSGSTDTQYF.

The V call is TRBV7-2, the J call TRBJ1-5; D unclear. V shed 0 bases and J shed 0 bases, with 9 bases lying between them. The CDR3 contains 16 residues. Germline lookup yields CDR1 SGHTA and CDR2 FQGNSA. Written as DNA, the CDR3 is TGTGCCAGCAGCTTAGCAGGGTTTAATAGCAATCAGCCCCAGCATTTT. It is translated as CASSLAGFNSNQPQHF.

V is TRBV20-1 and J is TRBJ2-1, with no clear D. Germline loops: CDR1 DFQATT, CDR2 SNEGSKA (reference sequence). V was pared by 0 bases and J by 8 bases, with 20 bases between. This CDR3 is 16 amino acids long. This chain's CDR3 is CSARDGAVHKSDEQFF. In DNA, the CDR3 is TGCAGTGCTAGAGATGGCGCCGTTCACAAAAGCGATGAGCAGTTCTTC.

The table lists this clonotype with a few counts. This sequence joins TRBV20-1 and TRBJ1-5, with D perhaps TRBD1 (6 bases). Germline CDR1 reads DFQATT; CDR2 reads SNEGSKA (reference sequence). V lost 0 bases and J 3 bases, leaving 12 bases between the germline ends. The CDR3 runs to 15 residues. The CDR3 sequence: CSARDHQGTNQPQHF. In DNA, the CDR3 is TGCAGTGCTAGAGACCACCAGGGGACCAATCAGCCCCAGCATTTT.

The J gene is TRBJ1-2, the V gene TRBV4-1; 10 bases line up with TRBD1. Germline trimming cut 3 bases from V and 3 bases from J; bases unmatched to any gene: 4. The germline CDR1 and CDR2 sequences are MGHRA and YSYEKL. The length of the CDR3 is 15 residues. The CDR3 loop is CASSQPTGGDYGYTF. DNA for the CDR3: TGCGCCAGCAGCCAGCCGACAGGGGGCGACTATGGCTACACCTTC.

V and J are TRBV15 and TRBJ2-7; TRBD1 or TRBD2 may be the D gene (5 bases each). V was pared by 0 bases and J by 2 bases, with 17 bases between. This CDR3 has 17 residues. CDR1 LNHNV and CDR2 YYDKDF come from the germline V gene (reference sequence). CDR3 in DNA: TGTGCCACCAGCAGAGATACGAGACTATGGGGCACCTACGAGCAGTACTTC. Translated: CATSRDTRLWGTYEQYF.

This sequence joins TRBV24-1 and TRBJ2-5; the D is unclear. This CDR3 contains 13 residues. Germline-derived CDR1 and CDR2 are KGHDR and SFDVKD. V dropped 3 bases and J dropped 11 bases, with 15 bases sitting between them. CDR3 loop: CATSDTSLNEQYF. In DNA form, the CDR3 reads TGTGCCACCAGTGATACCAGTCTAAATGAGCAGTACTTC.

This clonotype has more than one count but fewer than ten. The chain carries TRBV6-5 and TRBJ1-4; TRBD1 aligns across 12 bases. Germline V gene sequence: CDR1 MNHEY, CDR2 SVGAGI. With V trimmed by 4 bases and J by 6 bases, 12 bases remained unmatched. The CDR3 has 18 residues. The CDR3 sequence: CASSSTRDRGQCDEKLFF. The CDR3 region has the DNA TGTGCCAGCAGTTCTACGCGGGACAGGGGGCAGTGTGATGAAAAACTGTTTTTT.

This clonotype has just a few counts. The genes are TRBV12-5 and TRBJ2-4; TRBD1 is a possible D gene (6 bases). The J call is uncertain, as TRBJ2-5 better fits the DNA end. There are 12 residues in the CDR3. Per the germline V gene, CDR1 is LGHNT and CDR2 is FRNRAP. This CDR3 is CASASRGETQYF. CDR3 nucleotide sequence: TGTGCTAGTGCGAGCAGGGGCGAGACCCAGTACTTC.

The V gene is TRBV5-1, the J gene TRBJ2-1; 7 positions match TRBD2. V shed 0 bases, J shed 10 bases, and the junction held 7 bases outside the gene matches. Per the germline V gene, CDR1 is SGHRS and CDR2 is YFSETQ. This CDR3 has 14 amino acids. CDR3 region: CASSLERGSDEQFF. The DNA of the CDR3 is TGCGCCAGCAGCTTGGAGCGGGGCTCCGACGAGCAGTTCTTC.

Worth noting for this clonotype: At one boundary the junction diverges from the germline segment, which might be a read error. The rearrangement links TRBV7-2 to TRBJ1-6; D gene uncertain. The CDR3 is 14 residues long. In germline, CDR1 is SGHTA, CDR2 FQGNSA. The CDR3, as DNA: TGTGCCAGCAGCTTAGTTGGTCGTAATTCACCCCCCCACTTT. Translating it yields CASSLVGRNSPPHF. The full variable domain, its missing parts supplied by reference TRBV7-2 and TRBJ1-6, is GAGVSQSPSNKVTEKGKDVELRCDPISGHTALYWYRQSLGQGLEFLIYFQGNSAPDKSGLPSDRFSAERTGGSVSTLTIQRTQQEDSAVYLCASSLVGRNSPPHFGNGTRLTVT.

In the case of this clonotype: A single base separates this from a much larger clone, so it may be a read error. J is TRBJ2-1 and V is TRBV4-2, with no clear D. V lost 0 bases to trimming and J lost 13 bases, with 19 bases between them. This CDR3 contains 15 residues. The germline V gene has CDR1 LGHNA and CDR2 YNFKEQ. The CDR3, as DNA: TGTGCCAGCAGCCAAGACCCGGATTATCCGGAGACCCAGTTCTTC. Its protein is CASSQDPDYPETQFF.

The chain joins TRBV6-2 or TRBV6-3 to TRBJ2-5; TRBD2 is a possible D gene (5 bases). The ends were cut back, 6 bases at V and 2 bases at J, with 16 bases in the middle. The germline gives CDR1 MNHEY, CDR2 SVGEGT. The CDR3 spans 15 residues. The chain's CDR3 is CASSLLGRWQETQYF. CDR3 nucleotide sequence: TGTGCCAGCAGCCTACTAGGGCGTTGGCAAGAGACCCAGTACTTC.

For the CDR3, the DNA is TGTGCCAGCAGCCAACCCGGGACTAGCGGGGGCGATAGCTCCTACAATGAGCAGTTCTTC. It is translated as CASSQPGTSGGDSSYNEQFF. The rearrangement links TRBV13 to TRBJ2-1, with 14 bases that match TRBD2. The CDR3 covers 20 residues. The junction had 12 bases not matched to a gene; V was cut back by 5 bases and J by 0 bases. From germline, CDR1 is PRHDT and CDR2 FYEKMQ (reference sequence).

This sequence joins TRBV5-6 and TRBJ1-2, with 8 bases that match TRBD1. CDR3 size: 14 residues. With V trimmed by 4 bases and J by 4 bases, 6 bases remained unmatched. Germline CDR1 SGHDT, CDR2 YYEEEE. The CDR3, as DNA: TGTGCCAGCAGCAGCACACAGGGGGTCTATGGCTACACCTTC. Translating it yields CASSSTQGVYGYTF.

The CDR3 loop is CASSPRVRTGELFF. The CDR3 bases are TGTGCCAGCAGCCCCAGGGTCAGGACCGGGGAGCTGTTTTTT. V is TRBV14 and J is TRBJ2-2; perhaps TRBD1 as D (5 bases). Germline assignment: CDR1 SGHDN and CDR2 FVKESK. The CDR3 spans 14 residues. V lost 4 bases and J 5 bases, leaving 11 bases between the germline ends.

This clonotype came up a few times. This chain links TRBV12-3 or TRBV12-4 with TRBJ2-3, with D hard to call. The CDR3 is made up of 13 amino acids. The V end lost 4 bases, the J end lost 0 bases, and 5 bases lay between the germline ends. The CDR3 here is CASSSVSTDTQYF. The CDR3 bases are TGTGCCAGCAGTTCTGTTAGCACAGATACGCAGTATTTT.

This chain uses TRBV12-3 or TRBV12-4 with TRBJ1-1, with 8 bases aligning to TRBD1. The CDR3 covers 15 residues. Unmatched junction bases numbered 7, after V lost 1 base and J lost 6 bases. The CDR3 reads CASSLVPDRVSEAFF. As DNA, the CDR3 is TGTGCCAGCAGTTTAGTCCCGGACAGGGTTTCTGAAGCTTTCTTT.

The J gene is TRBJ2-5, the V gene TRBV20-1, with no clear D. Germline values: CDR1 DFQATT, CDR2 SNEGSKA (reference sequence). This CDR3 region has 11 residues. The V end was cut by 7 bases, the J end by 2 bases, with 8 bases between. As DNA, the CDR3 is TGCAGTGGGCCGCTTCAAGAGACCCAGTACTTC. This encodes CSGPLQETQYF.